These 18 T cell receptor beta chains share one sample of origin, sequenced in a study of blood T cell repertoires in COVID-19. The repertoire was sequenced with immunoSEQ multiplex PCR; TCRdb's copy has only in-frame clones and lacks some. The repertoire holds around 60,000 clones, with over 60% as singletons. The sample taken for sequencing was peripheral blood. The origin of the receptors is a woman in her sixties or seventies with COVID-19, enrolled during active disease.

CDR3 protein: CASSADGRTYNEQFF. In nucleotides, the CDR3 is TGTGCCAGCAGCGCGGACGGGAGAACCTACAATGAGCAGTTCTTC. The chain is built from TRBV9 and TRBJ2-1; D is possibly TRBD2 (6 bases). CDR3 size: 15 residues. The V end lost 3 bases, the J end lost 2 bases, and 12 bases lay between the germline ends. Germline loops: CDR1 SGDLS, CDR2 YYNGEE.

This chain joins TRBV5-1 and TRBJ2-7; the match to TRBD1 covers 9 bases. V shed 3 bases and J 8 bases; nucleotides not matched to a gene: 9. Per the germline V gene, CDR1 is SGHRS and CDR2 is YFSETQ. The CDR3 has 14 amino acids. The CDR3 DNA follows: TGCGCCAGCAGCTCACCGGGACAGGGCGTTAAGCAGTACTTC. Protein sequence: CASSSPGQGVKQYF.

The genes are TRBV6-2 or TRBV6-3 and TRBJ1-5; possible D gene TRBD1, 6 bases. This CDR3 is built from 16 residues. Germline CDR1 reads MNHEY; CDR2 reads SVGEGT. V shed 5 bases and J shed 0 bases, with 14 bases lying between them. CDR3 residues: CASSPQGGYSNQPQHF. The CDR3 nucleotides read TGTGCCAGCAGTCCACAGGGTGGGTATAGCAATCAGCCCCAGCATTTT.

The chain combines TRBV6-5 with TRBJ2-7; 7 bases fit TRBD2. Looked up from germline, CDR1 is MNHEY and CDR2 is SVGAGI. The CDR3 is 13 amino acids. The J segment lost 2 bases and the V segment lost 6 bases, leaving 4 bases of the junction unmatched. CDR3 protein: CASRPGLAYEQYF. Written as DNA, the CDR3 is TGTGCCAGCAGACCCGGACTAGCCTACGAGCAGTACTTC.

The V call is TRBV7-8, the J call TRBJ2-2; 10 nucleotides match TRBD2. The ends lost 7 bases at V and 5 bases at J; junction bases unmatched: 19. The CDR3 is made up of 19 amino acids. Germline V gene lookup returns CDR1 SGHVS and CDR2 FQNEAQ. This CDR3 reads CASTQGRAGGRVGTGELFF. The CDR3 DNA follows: TGTGCCAGCACACAAGGTCGAGCGGGGGGGCGAGTAGGAACCGGGGAGCTGTTTTTT.

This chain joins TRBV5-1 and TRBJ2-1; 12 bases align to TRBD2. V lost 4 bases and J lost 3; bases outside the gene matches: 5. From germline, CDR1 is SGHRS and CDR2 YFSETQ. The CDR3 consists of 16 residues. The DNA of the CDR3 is TGCGCCAGCAGCCAGACTAGCGGGAGTAGCTACAATGAGCAGTTCTTC. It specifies CASSQTSGSSYNEQFF.

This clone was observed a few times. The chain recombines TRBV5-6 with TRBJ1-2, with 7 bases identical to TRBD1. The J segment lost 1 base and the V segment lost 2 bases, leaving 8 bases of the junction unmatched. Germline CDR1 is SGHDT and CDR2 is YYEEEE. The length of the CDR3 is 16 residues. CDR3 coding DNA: TGTGCCAGCAGCTTCGAATCCGGGACAGTTAACTATGGCTACACCTTC. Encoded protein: CASSFESGTVNYGYTF.

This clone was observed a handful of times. The CDR3 sequence: CASSPPTGAYNEQFF. Here the CDR3 DNA reads TGTGCCAGCTCACCACCGACAGGGGCCTACAATGAGCAGTTCTTC. The chain recombines TRBV18 with TRBJ2-1; 8 bases map to TRBD1. The CDR3 length is 15 residues. Unmatched junction bases numbered 0, after V lost 0 bases and J lost 2 bases. Germline V gene lookup returns CDR1 KGHSH and CDR2 LQKENI.

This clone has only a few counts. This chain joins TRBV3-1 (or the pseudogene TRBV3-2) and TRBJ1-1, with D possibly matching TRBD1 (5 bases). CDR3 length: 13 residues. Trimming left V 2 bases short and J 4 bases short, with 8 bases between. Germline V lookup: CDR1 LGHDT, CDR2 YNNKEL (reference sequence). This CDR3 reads CASSQSRATEAFF. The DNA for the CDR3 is TGTGCCAGCAGCCAATCCAGGGCCACTGAAGCTTTCTTT.

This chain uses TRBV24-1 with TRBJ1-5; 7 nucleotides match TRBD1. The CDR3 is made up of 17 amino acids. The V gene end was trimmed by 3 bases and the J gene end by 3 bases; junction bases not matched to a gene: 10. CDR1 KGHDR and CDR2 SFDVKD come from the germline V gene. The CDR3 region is CATSDRGPGDPNQPQHF. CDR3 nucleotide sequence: TGTGCCACCAGTGATAGGGGGCCAGGGGATCCCAATCAGCCCCAGCATTTT.

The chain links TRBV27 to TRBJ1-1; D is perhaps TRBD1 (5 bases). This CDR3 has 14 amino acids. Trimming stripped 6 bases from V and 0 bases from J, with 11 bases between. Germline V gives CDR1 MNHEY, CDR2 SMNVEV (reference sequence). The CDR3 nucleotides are TGTGCCAGCAGCTCAGGGATTTTGAACACTGAAGCTTTCTTT. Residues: CASSSGILNTEAFF.

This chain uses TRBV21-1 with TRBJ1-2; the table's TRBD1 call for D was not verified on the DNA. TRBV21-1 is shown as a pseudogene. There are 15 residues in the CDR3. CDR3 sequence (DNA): TGTGCCAGCAGCAAAGTTTCCGGACAGTGCTATGGCTACACCTTC. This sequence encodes CASSKVSGQCYGYTF.

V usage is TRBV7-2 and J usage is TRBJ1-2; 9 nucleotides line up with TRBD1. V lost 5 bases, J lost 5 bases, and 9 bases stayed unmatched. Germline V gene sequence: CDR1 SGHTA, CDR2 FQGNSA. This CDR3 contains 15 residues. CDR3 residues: CASSLRGGQGYGYTF. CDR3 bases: TGTGCCAGCAGCCTCCGGGGGGGACAGGGATATGGCTACACCTTC.

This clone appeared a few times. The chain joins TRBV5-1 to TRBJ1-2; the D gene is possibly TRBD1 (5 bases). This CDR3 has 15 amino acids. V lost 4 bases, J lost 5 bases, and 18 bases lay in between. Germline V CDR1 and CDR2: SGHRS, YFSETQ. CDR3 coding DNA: TGCGCCAGCAGCCCCGGGGCCATGGAGGGGTATGGCTACACCTTC. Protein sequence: CASSPGAMEGYGYTF.

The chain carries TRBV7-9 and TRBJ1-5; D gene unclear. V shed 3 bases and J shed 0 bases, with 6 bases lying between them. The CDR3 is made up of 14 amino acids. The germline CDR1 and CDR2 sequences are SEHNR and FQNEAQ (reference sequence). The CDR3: CASSFVDSNQPQHF. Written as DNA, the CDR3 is TGTGCCAGCAGCTTCGTAGATAGCAATCAGCCCCAGCATTTT.

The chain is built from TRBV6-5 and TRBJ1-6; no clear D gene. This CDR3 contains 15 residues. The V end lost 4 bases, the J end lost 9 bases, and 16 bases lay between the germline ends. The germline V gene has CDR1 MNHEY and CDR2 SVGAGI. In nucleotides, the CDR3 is TGTGCCAGCAGTTTGGGCCTTACCTTCGGTTCACCCCTCCACTTT. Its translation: CASSLGLTFGSPLHF.

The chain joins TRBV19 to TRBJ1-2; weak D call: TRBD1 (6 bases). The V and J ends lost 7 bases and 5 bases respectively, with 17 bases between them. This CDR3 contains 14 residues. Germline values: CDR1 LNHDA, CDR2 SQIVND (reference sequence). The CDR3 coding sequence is TGTGCCAGTACCGTACAGGGTAGGGAGTATGGCTACACCTTC. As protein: CASTVQGREYGYTF.

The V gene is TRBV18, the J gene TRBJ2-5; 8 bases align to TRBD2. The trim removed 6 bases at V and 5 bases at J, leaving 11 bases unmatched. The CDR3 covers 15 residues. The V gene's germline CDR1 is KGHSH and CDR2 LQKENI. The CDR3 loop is CASSQNGGVVETQYF. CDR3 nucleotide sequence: TGTGCCAGCTCCCAAAACGGGGGGGTCGTGGAGACCCAGTACTTC.